This entry lists 10 T cell receptor beta chains sequenced from one sample in a study of somatic mutations in cytotoxic T cells in rheumatoid arthritis. Method: immunoSEQ multiplex PCR; TCRdb's copy keeps in-frame clones and lacks some. The sample contains 15,000 to 25,000 clones, over 75% of which appear only once. Sequencing input: CD8+ T cells sorted from blood. These receptors were obtained from a woman aged 50 to 65 in good health.

V and J are TRBV4-3 and TRBJ2-2; TRBD1 is a possible D gene (5 bases). Trimming cost V 4 bases and J 3 bases, with 12 bases left between them. CDR1 and CDR2 from the germline V gene are LGHNA and YSLEER. The CDR3 totals 15 residues. CDR3 nucleotide sequence: TGCGCCAGCAGCCCTGGACACCCGGACACCGGGGAGCTGTTTTTT. This sequence encodes CASSPGHPDTGELFF.

The CDR3 DNA reads TGTGCCAGCAGCCGACGGACAGGGCCCCTCTACGAGCAGTACTTC. It yields the protein CASSRRTGPLYEQYF. V usage is TRBV7-9 and J usage is TRBJ2-7; 8 nucleotides agree with TRBD1. V shed 5 bases, J shed 3 bases, and the junction held 9 bases outside the gene matches. Germline assignment: CDR1 SEHNR and CDR2 FQNEAQ (reference sequence). The CDR3 sequence is 15 residues long. The full variable domain, in which reference TRBV7-9 and TRBJ2-7 provide the parts outside the CDR3, is DTGVSQNPRHKITKRGQNVTFRCDPISEHNRLYWYRQTLGQGPEFLTYFQNEAQLEKSRLLSDRFSAERPKGSFSTLEIQRTEQGDSAMYLCASSRRTGPLYEQYFGPGTRLTVT.

The chain is built from TRBV30 and TRBJ2-1; 8 bases align to TRBD2. Trimming took 5 bases from V and 2 from J; bases not matched to a gene: 2. CDR1 is GTSNPN and CDR2 is SVGIG in the germline V gene (reference sequence). This CDR3 is 13 amino acids long. CDR3 sequence (DNA): TGTGCCTGGGATAGCGGGACCTACAATGAGCAGTTCTTC. It specifies CAWDSGTYNEQFF.

The rearrangement links TRBV29-1 to TRBJ1-2; TRBD1 aligns across 9 bases. Germline V gene sequence: CDR1 SQVTM, CDR2 ANQGSEA. CDR3 length equals 12 residues. The V gene end was trimmed by 6 bases and the J gene end by 4 bases; junction bases not matched to a gene: 3. CDR3 coding DNA: TGCAGCGTGCCGGGACAGGGCTATGGCTACACCTTC. As protein: CSVPGQGYGYTF.

This clone was counted only a few times. The rearrangement links TRBV29-1 to TRBJ2-7; D may be TRBD1 or TRBD2 (5 bases each). The V and J ends lost 1 base and 7 bases respectively, with 11 bases between them. This CDR3 is 12 amino acids long. Germline loops: CDR1 SQVTM, CDR2 ANQGSEA. The DNA of the CDR3 is TGCAGCGTTGAAGGAGGGGCAGGGGAGCAGTACTTC. Its translation is CSVEGGAGEQYF.

The chain combines TRBV28 with TRBJ2-7, with a tentative D call TRBD1 (6 bases). Trimming shortened V by 2 bases and J by 4 bases, and 18 bases separated the two germline ends. The germline V gene encodes CDR1 MDHEN and CDR2 SYDVKM. The CDR3 is made up of 16 amino acids. Here the CDR3 DNA reads TGTGCCAGCAGTTTAATTGGGACACTGGCAGCTTACGAGCAGTACTTC. Protein product: CASSLIGTLAAYEQYF.

The V call is TRBV27, the J call TRBJ2-7, with 8 positions matching TRBD1. V was pared by 6 bases and J by 1 base, with 5 bases of the junction left unmatched. CDR1 and CDR2 from the germline V gene are MNHEY and SMNVEV (reference sequence). The CDR3 has 14 residues. The DNA for the CDR3 is TGTGCCAGCAGCCCGACAGGGGCATCCTACGAGCAGTACTTC. This translates into CASSPTGASYEQYF.

The chain carries TRBV11-2 and TRBJ2-7; TRBD2 matches at 9 bases. J was trimmed by 5 bases and V by 0 bases; bases with no gene match: 5. The germline gives CDR1 SGHAT, CDR2 FQNNGV. The CDR3 has 15 amino acids. The CDR3 DNA is TGTGCCAGCAGCTTAGATGGCGGGAGGGCCCACGAGCAGTACTTC. It specifies CASSLDGGRAHEQYF. Full variable domain (rest looked up from reference TRBV11-2 and TRBJ2-7): EAGVAQSPRYKIIEKRQSVAFWCNPISGHATLYWYQQILGQGPKLLIQFQNNGVVDDSQLPKDRFSAERLKGVDSTLKIQPAKLEDSAVYLCASSLDGGRAHEQYFGPGTRLTVT.

The CDR3 sequence: CASRYQDRTTYEQYF. The CDR3 DNA reads TGTGCCAGCAGATATCAGGACAGGACCACCTACGAGCAGTACTTC. The genes are TRBV6-5 and TRBJ2-7, with 7 bases identical to TRBD1. This CDR3 has 15 amino acids. Trimming took 6 bases from V and 2 from J; bases not matched to a gene: 10. The V gene's germline CDR1 is MNHEY and CDR2 SVGAGI.

This chain connects TRBV6-5 to TRBJ1-2; maybe TRBD1 (6 bases). This CDR3 spans 14 amino acids. Trimming removed 6 bases at V and 2 bases at J, with 13 bases between. The V gene's germline CDR1 is MNHEY and CDR2 SVGAGI. CDR3 nucleotide sequence: TGTGCCAGCAGACAACAGGGCCCGAACTATGGCTACACCTTC. Encoded protein: CASRQQGPNYGYTF.